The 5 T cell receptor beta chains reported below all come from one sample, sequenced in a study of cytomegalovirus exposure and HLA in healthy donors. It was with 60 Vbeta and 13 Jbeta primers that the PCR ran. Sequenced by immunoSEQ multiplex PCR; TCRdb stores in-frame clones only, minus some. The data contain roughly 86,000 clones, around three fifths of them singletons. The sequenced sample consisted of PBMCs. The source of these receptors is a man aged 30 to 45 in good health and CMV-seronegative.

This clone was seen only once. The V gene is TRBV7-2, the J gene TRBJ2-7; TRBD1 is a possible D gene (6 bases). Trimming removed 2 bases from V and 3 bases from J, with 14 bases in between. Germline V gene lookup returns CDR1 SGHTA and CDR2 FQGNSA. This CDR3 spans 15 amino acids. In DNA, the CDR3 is TGTGCCAGCAGCTTATGGGACATAGGGTTCTACGAGCAGTACTTC. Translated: CASSLWDIGFYEQYF.

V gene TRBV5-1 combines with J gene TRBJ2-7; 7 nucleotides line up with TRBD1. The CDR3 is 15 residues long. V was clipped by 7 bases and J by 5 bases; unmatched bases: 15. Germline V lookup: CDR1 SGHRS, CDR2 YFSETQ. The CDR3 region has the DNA TGCGCCAGCGCTCACTCAGACAGGGTTCGGGACGAGCAGTACTTC. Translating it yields CASAHSDRVRDEQYF.

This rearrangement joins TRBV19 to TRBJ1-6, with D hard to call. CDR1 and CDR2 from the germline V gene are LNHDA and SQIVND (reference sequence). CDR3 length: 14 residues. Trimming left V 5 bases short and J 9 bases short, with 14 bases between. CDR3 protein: CASSFRGPTSPLHF. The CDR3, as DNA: TGTGCCAGTAGTTTTCGCGGCCCAACTTCACCCCTCCACTTT.

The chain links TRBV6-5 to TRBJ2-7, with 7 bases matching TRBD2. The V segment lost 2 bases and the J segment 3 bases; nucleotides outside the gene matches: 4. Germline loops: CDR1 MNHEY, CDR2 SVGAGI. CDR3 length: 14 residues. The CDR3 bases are TGTGCCAGCAGTTACCGGCGGGGGAACTACGAGCAGTACTTC. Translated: CASSYRRGNYEQYF.

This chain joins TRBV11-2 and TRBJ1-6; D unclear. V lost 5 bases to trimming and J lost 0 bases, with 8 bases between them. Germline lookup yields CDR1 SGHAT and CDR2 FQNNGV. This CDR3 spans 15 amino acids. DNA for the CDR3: TGTGCCAGCAGCCACGATAGCTCCTATAATTCACCCCTCCACTTT. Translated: CASSHDSSYNSPLHF.